This paragraph reports one T cell receptor (beta chain). CDR1 is MGHDK, CDR2 SYGVNS, per germline. This CDR3 is 15 amino acids long. Trimming at V came to 8 bases and at J to 5 bases, leaving 12 bases not matched to a gene. Primers included in the PCR were 60 Vbeta and 13 Jbeta primers. Libraries were prepared by immunoSEQ multiplex PCR; TCRdb keeps only in-frame clonotypes and omits some of them. The sample lists some 160,000 clones, around 72% seen once, with roughly 2.1% in the top ten. This entry belongs to a study of cytomegalovirus exposure and HLA in healthy donors. This chain connects TRBV25-1 to TRBJ1-1; 9 positions match TRBD1. This receptor was obtained from a man in his forties or fifties in good health and CMV-seronegative. The sequencing input was PBMCs. The CDR3 coding sequence is TGTGCCAGCGCCGACCGGACAGGGGTTCGGACTGAAGCTTTCTTT. Translation: CASADRTGVRTEAFF.